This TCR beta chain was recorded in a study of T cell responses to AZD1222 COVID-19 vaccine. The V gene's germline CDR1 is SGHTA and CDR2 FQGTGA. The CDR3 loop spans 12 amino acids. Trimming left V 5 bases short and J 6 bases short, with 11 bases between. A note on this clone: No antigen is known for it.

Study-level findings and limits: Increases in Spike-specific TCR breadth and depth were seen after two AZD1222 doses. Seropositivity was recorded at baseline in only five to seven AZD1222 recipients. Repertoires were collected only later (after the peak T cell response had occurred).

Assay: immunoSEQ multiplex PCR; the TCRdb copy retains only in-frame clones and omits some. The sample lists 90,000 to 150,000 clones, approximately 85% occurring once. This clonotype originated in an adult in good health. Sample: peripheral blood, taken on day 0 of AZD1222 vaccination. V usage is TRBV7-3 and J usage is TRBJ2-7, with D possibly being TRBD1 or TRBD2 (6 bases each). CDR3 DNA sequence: TGTGCCAGCAGCATACAGGGAGGCGAGCAGTACTTC. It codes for CASSIQGGEQYF.